Here is one T cell receptor (beta chain) with its context. Its specificity is unknown. It may be a read error: a sequence one base away is much more abundant. This CDR3 is 15 amino acids long. V dropped 2 bases and J dropped 0 bases, with 10 bases sitting between them. Regarding the study as a whole: Tumor Tregs overlapped most with tumor, then blood, naive CD4+ cells. Naive CD4+ cells shared about 13% of tumor Treg sequences.

Adaptor-ligated barcode primers were used to amplify TRBV12-4/TRBJ1-2 clonotypes. In TCRdb, the multiplex PCR reads were re-called with MiXCR into one record per CDR3 protein. The repertoire holds about 1,300 distinct CDR3 sequences, with under 25% as singletons. The sample comprised naive CD4+ T cells sorted from blood. This sample's subset: naive CD4+ T cells, CD4+CD45RA+CD25-. V gene TRBV12-3 or TRBV12-4 combines with J gene TRBJ1-2; D possibly corresponds to TRBD1 (5 bases). This sequence originates from a female donor with breast cancer. The CDR3 here is CASSLTGGANYGYTF. In nucleotides, the CDR3 is TGTGCCAGCAGTTTAACAGGAGGTGCTAACTATGGCTACACCTTC.